This T cell receptor beta chain came from a study of shared clonotypes between healthy human individuals. The CDR3 covers 13 residues. Trimming took off 5 bases at V and 4 bases at J, with 11 bases between the two ends. Germline loops: CDR1 ENHRY, CDR2 SYGVKD. Overall study findings and caveats: In general, naive subsets displayed greater estimated richness than memory subsets did. The sampled material consisted only of blood, and tissue repertoires are likely to differ. Clonotypes shared by all four sorted-subset donors had higher generation probabilities than non-shared clonotypes.

Clones were read by immunoSEQ multiplex PCR, and TCRdb kept only the in-frame ones, dropping some. The data contain around 240,000 clones, 65% of them singletons. On this clone itself: Its antigen is as yet unknown.

Sequenced input: memory CD4+ T cells sorted from blood. Regarding subset: CD45RA-negative fraction. The J gene is TRBJ1-1, the V gene TRBV10-3; no clear D gene. The sequence was obtained from a man aged 25-45 years in good health. The CDR3 nucleotides read TGTGCCATCAGTTCTACGGAAGCCACTGAAGCTTTCTTT. Amino acids: CAISSTEATEAFF.